This passage covers 25 T cell receptor beta chains from one sample sequenced in a study of blood T cell repertoires in COVID-19. The method was immunoSEQ multiplex PCR; TCRdb's version includes in-frame clones alone and lacks a portion of them. The sample comprises about 130,000 clones, under 85% of which are singletons, and roughly 9.7% rests with the top ten. The material sequenced was peripheral blood. All receptors derive from a middle-aged man with active or convalescent COVID-19.

The genes are TRBV5-1 and TRBJ2-7; D is perhaps TRBD1 (6 bases). CDR1 is SGHRS and CDR2 is YFSETQ in the germline V gene. The CDR3 totals 14 residues. V was cut by 1 base and J by 3 bases, with 11 bases left in between. The CDR3 sequence is CASSLLAQGYEQYF. The CDR3 DNA follows: TGCGCCAGCAGCTTGTTGGCACAGGGCTACGAGCAGTACTTC.

The CDR3 DNA reads TGTGTCAGAAGCTTTAAGGGGGATCAGCCCCAGCATTTT. Translating gives CVRSFKGDQPQHF. V gene TRBV7-5 combines with J gene TRBJ1-5; the D call TRBD1 from the table was never checked on the DNA. TRBV7-5 is a known pseudogene. This CDR3 comprises 13 residues.

This chain links TRBV6-5 with TRBJ1-5, with 9 positions matching TRBD1. The length of the CDR3 is 15 residues. Germline CDR1 and CDR2: MNHEY and SVGAGI. The J segment lost 9 bases and the V segment lost 8 bases, leaving 14 bases of the junction unmatched. Here the CDR3 reads CASRAGQGRGGPQHF. Written as DNA, the CDR3 is TGTGCCAGCCGGGCGGGACAGGGTAGGGGTGGGCCCCAGCATTTT.

The chain has TRBV14 and TRBJ1-1; TRBD1 might be the D (6 bases). Germline CDR1 reads SGHDN; CDR2 reads FVKESK. V was trimmed by 3 bases and J by 3 bases, leaving 23 bases between them. CDR3 length: 18 amino acids. The CDR3: CASSHSRALGAGDTEAFF. The DNA for the CDR3 is TGTGCCAGCAGCCACAGCCGAGCTCTGGGGGCGGGCGACACTGAAGCTTTCTTT.

The rearrangement joins TRBV27 to TRBJ2-7, with 10 bases identical to TRBD2. CDR1 is MNHEY and CDR2 is SMNVEV in the germline V gene (reference sequence). The CDR3 length is 15 residues. V dropped 2 bases and J dropped 3; count of bases not matched to a gene: 4. CDR3 in DNA: TGTGCCAGCAGTTTAGTAGCGGGGGGATACTACGAGCAGTACTTC. Protein sequence: CASSLVAGGYYEQYF.

This clone was counted a few times. The genes are TRBV6-5 and TRBJ2-7; D may be TRBD2 (5 bases). V shed 5 bases and J shed 5 bases, with 16 bases lying between them. The CDR3 spans 14 residues. CDR1 and CDR2 from the germline V gene are MNHEY and SVGAGI. CDR3 bases: TGTGCCAGCAGTCACCTCCAGGCCGGGAACGAGCAGTACTTC. Amino acid sequence: CASSHLQAGNEQYF.

The chain couples TRBV2 to TRBJ2-5; 10 nucleotides line up with TRBD1. The CDR3 runs 14 residues. Germline CDR1 and CDR2: SNHLY and FYNNEI. The trim removed 6 bases at V and 5 bases at J, leaving 6 bases unmatched. The CDR3 sequence: CASRTGGAGETQYF. The CDR3 bases are TGTGCCAGCAGGACAGGGGGCGCAGGGGAGACCCAGTACTTC. Together with reference TRBV2 and TRBJ2-5, the CDR3 gives the full variable domain: EPEVTQTPSHQVTQMGQEVILRCVPISNHLYFYWYRQILGQKVEFLVSFYNNEISEKSEIFDDQFSVERPDGSNFTLKIRSTKLEDSAMYFCASRTGGAGETQYFGPGTRLLVL.

The CDR3 loop reads CSVKEQGHSYEQYF. For the CDR3, the DNA is TGCAGCGTTAAGGAACAGGGCCACTCCTACGAGCAGTACTTC. The V gene is TRBV29-1, the J gene TRBJ2-7; D perhaps matches TRBD1 (6 bases). Germline lookup yields CDR1 SQVTM and CDR2 ANQGSEA. Trimming pared 5 bases from V and 0 bases from J, leaving 14 bases between. This CDR3 spans 14 amino acids.

The rearrangement uses TRBV2 and TRBJ1-3; unclear D gene. Germline-derived CDR1 and CDR2 are SNHLY and FYNNEI. Trimming removed 3 bases at V and 2 bases at J, with 8 bases between. The CDR3 spans 14 residues. For the CDR3, the DNA is TGTGCCAGCAGTGAGCGAAGTCCTGGAAACACCATATATTTT. This codes for CASSERSPGNTIYF.

V is TRBV29-1 and J is TRBJ2-7; the D is unclear. V was cut by 4 bases and J by 2 bases, with 12 bases left in between. Germline CDR1 reads SQVTM; CDR2 reads ANQGSEA. The CDR3 is 13 residues long. The DNA for the CDR3 is TGCAGCGTTGGGTCGAGTAGCACCTACGAGCAGTACTTC. Residues: CSVGSSSTYEQYF.

The chain uses TRBV9 and TRBJ2-7; TRBD2 matches 9 bases. The CDR3 sequence is 14 residues long. Germline V lookup: CDR1 SGDLS, CDR2 YYNGEE. V dropped 0 bases and J dropped 7; count of bases not matched to a gene: 5. This CDR3 reads CASSVGLAGSEQYF. DNA for the CDR3: TGTGCCAGCAGCGTAGGTCTAGCGGGGAGTGAGCAGTACTTC.

This clone was seen only a few times. V usage is TRBV5-6 and J usage is TRBJ1-2; TRBD1 might be the D (6 bases). Germline CDR1 and CDR2: SGHDT and YYEEEE. The CDR3 loop spans 12 amino acids. V lost 6 bases to trimming and J lost 4 bases, with 10 bases between them. The CDR3 protein is CASNKDSYGYTF. The CDR3 coding sequence is TGTGCCAGCAACAAGGACAGCTATGGCTACACCTTC.

The count of this clone is one. This chain uses TRBV6-2 or TRBV6-3 with TRBJ1-5; the D gene is possibly TRBD1 (6 bases). The CDR3 is 17 residues long. The V and J ends lost 2 bases and 0 bases respectively, with 14 bases between them. CDR1 MNHEY and CDR2 SVGEGT come from the germline V gene. The CDR3 reads CASSYEQGRNSNQPQHF. DNA of the CDR3: TGTGCCAGCAGTTACGAACAGGGACGAAATAGCAATCAGCCCCAGCATTTT.

V and J are TRBV6-5 and TRBJ2-3; D call uncertain. V was shortened by 3 bases and J by 7 bases, with 5 bases between the two germline ends. Germline values: CDR1 MNHEY, CDR2 SVGAGI. CDR3 size: 11 residues. In DNA form, the CDR3 reads TGTGCCAGCAGTTATAGTTATACGCAGTATTTT. This gives the protein CASSYSYTQYF.

The rearrangement uses TRBV5-1 and TRBJ2-1; 7 bases agree with TRBD2. Germline assignment: CDR1 SGHRS and CDR2 YFSETQ. V lost 3 bases to trimming and J lost 5 bases; unmatched junction nucleotides: 2. The CDR3 loop spans 13 amino acids. The CDR3: CASSWGGDNEQFF. In DNA form, the CDR3 reads TGCGCCAGCAGCTGGGGGGGAGACAATGAGCAGTTCTTC.

For the CDR3, the DNA is TGTGCCAGCAGCTTAGTGGGGGGGGAGGCGCAGTTCTTC. It translates to CASSLVGGEAQFF. This chain joins TRBV11-3 and TRBJ2-1; 7 bases are a match to TRBD2. The CDR3 length is 13 residues. Germline values: CDR1 SGHNT, CDR2 YENEEA. Trimming at V came to 1 base and at J to 12 bases, leaving 6 bases not matched to a gene.

This clone was recorded once. The CDR3 bases are TGTGCCTGGAGTATTCGGACTAGCGGAACCGGGGAGCTGTTTTTT. Translation: CAWSIRTSGTGELFF. The J gene is TRBJ2-2, the V gene TRBV30, with 10 bases fitting TRBD2. V lost 2 bases to trimming and J lost 5 bases; unmatched junction nucleotides: 5. The CDR3 is 15 amino acids. In germline, CDR1 is GTSNPN, CDR2 SVGIG (reference sequence).

V gene TRBV5-1 combines with J gene TRBJ1-6, with 7 bases identical to TRBD1. The CDR3 covers 15 residues. J lost 7 bases, V lost 4 bases, and 8 bases had no gene match. Germline V lookup: CDR1 SGHRS, CDR2 YFSETQ. For the CDR3, the DNA is TGCGCCAGCAGCACGGACGGACAGGCCAATTCACCCCTCCACTTT. Residues: CASSTDGQANSPLHF.

The chain joins TRBV5-6 to TRBJ1-2; a possible D gene is TRBD1 (5 bases). CDR1 SGHDT and CDR2 YYEEEE come from the germline V gene. This CDR3 region has 15 residues. V lost 0 bases and J lost 2, with 11 bases in between. CDR3 protein: CASSLDRTNNYGYTF. The DNA for the CDR3 is TGTGCCAGCAGCTTGGACAGGACTAACAACTATGGCTACACCTTC.

The J gene is TRBJ2-2, the V gene TRBV5-4; 13 bases are a match to TRBD2. Germline V gene lookup returns CDR1 SGHNT and CDR2 YYREEE (reference sequence). This CDR3 has 17 residues. The ends lost 2 bases at V and 5 bases at J; junction bases unmatched: 6. The CDR3 loop reads CASSFRLAGGRTGELFF. The CDR3 DNA reads as TGTGCCAGCAGCTTTAGACTAGCGGGGGGACGGACCGGGGAGCTGTTTTTT. The variable domain in full, with the rest retrieved from reference TRBV5-4 and TRBJ2-2, is ETGVTQSPTHLIKTRGQQVTLRCSSQSGHNTVSWYQQALGQGPQFIFQYYREEENGRGNFPPRFSGLQFPNYSSELNVNALELDDSALYLCASSFRLAGGRTGELFFGEGSRLTVL.

V usage is TRBV4-1 and J usage is TRBJ1-2; no clear D. Germline V gene lookup returns CDR1 MGHRA and CDR2 YSYEKL. The CDR3 consists of 16 residues. Trimming removed 1 base from V and 6 bases from J, with 18 bases in between. CDR3 residues: CASSQGAGTHSDGYTF. CDR3 nucleotides: TGCGCCAGCAGCCAAGGGGCAGGTACACATTCTGATGGCTACACCTTC.

V usage is TRBV6-5 and J usage is TRBJ1-5; 7 bases are shared with TRBD1. The germline V gene encodes CDR1 MNHEY and CDR2 SVGAGI. The CDR3 is 16 amino acids. The V and J ends lost 4 bases and 2 bases, in that order; junction bases with no gene match: 8. This CDR3 is CASSSTRQGGNQPQHF. CDR3 in DNA: TGTGCCAGCAGTTCTACCCGACAGGGTGGCAATCAGCCCCAGCATTTT.

This chain connects TRBV7-2 to TRBJ2-3; TRBD1 matches at 7 bases. The CDR3 totals 15 residues. Germline V gives CDR1 SGHTA, CDR2 FQGNSA. V dropped 1 base and J dropped 3; count of bases not matched to a gene: 4. CDR3 loop: CASSLVQGKTDTQYF. In nucleotides, the CDR3 is TGTGCCAGCAGCTTAGTACAGGGGAAGACAGATACGCAGTATTTT.

The rearrangement uses TRBV7-9 and TRBJ2-3; 7 bases align to TRBD1. Germline lookup yields CDR1 SEHNR and CDR2 FQNEAQ (reference sequence). CDR3 size: 13 residues. The V and J ends lost 6 bases and 5 bases, in that order; junction bases with no gene match: 5. The CDR3: CASSPQGLDTQYF. CDR3 bases: TGTGCCAGCAGTCCACAGGGGTTAGATACGCAGTATTTT.

V gene TRBV5-1 combines with J gene TRBJ2-5; 7 bases are shared with TRBD2. Trimming at V came to 3 bases and at J to 3 bases, leaving 5 bases not matched to a gene. The CDR3 runs to 14 residues. Germline V gene data show CDR1 as SGHRS and CDR2 as YFSETQ. CDR3 nucleotide sequence: TGCGCCAGCAGCTGGAGCGGGGCGGAAGAGACCCAGTACTTC. Protein sequence: CASSWSGAEETQYF. The variable domain in full, completed from reference TRBV5-1 and TRBJ2-5, reads KAGVTQTPRYLIKTRGQQVTLSCSPISGHRSVSWYQQTPGQGLQFLFEYFSETQRNKGNFPGRFSGRQFSNSRSEMNVSTLELGDSALYLCASSWSGAEETQYFGPGTRLLVL.